The 25 T cell receptor beta chains below were found in one sample sequenced in a study of blood T cell repertoires in COVID-19 (dated by TCRdb to the early 2020s). Preparation of the library involved the immunoSEQ multiplex PCR assay. Here the immuneACCESS table is served through TCRdb, limited to in-frame sequences with V and J called. Missing clones are a known gap in these copies; in checked studies unresolved V genes cover under half, and the rest lacks a known reason. Present in this sample are hundreds of thousands of clones, roughly 88% of which were seen just once. The top ten clonotypes cover 1.4% of the sample. Sequences were obtained from PBMCs or T cells enriched from blood (not recorded which). Receptors were obtained from a woman between 18 and 29 years old who had been exposed to COVID-19.

The V gene is TRBV7-8, the J gene TRBJ1-6, with D possibly TRBD1 on 5 matching bases. The CDR3 spans 16 residues. The V gene lost 1 base and the J gene lost 8 bases, with 15 bases spanning the gap. Germline V lookup: CDR1 SGHVS, CDR2 FQNEAQ. In nucleotides, the CDR3 is TGTGCCAGCAGCTTAGAATGGGGGGGAGTGGATTCACCCCTCCACTTT. Its protein product is CASSLEWGGVDSPLHF.

This chain links TRBV19 with TRBJ1-4; possible D gene TRBD1, 5 bases. The CDR3 contains 16 residues. V lost 3 bases to trimming and J lost 5 bases, with 16 bases between them. Germline loops: CDR1 LNHDA, CDR2 SQIVND (reference sequence). The CDR3 coding sequence is TGTGCCAGTAGTATTCGCGGGGGAGGGAGAAATGAAAAACTGTTTTTT. This gives the protein CASSIRGGGRNEKLFF.

This clone was seen only once. This chain uses TRBV3-1 (or the pseudogene TRBV3-2) with TRBJ1-1, with TRBD1 matching over 10 bases. Per the germline V gene, CDR1 is LGHDT and CDR2 is YNNKEL (reference sequence). The CDR3 totals 15 residues. With 4 bases clipped from V and 4 bases from J, the junction kept 6 bases outside the gene matches. The CDR3 DNA sequence: TGTGCCAGCAGCCGAGGACAGGGGGGAACCACTGAAGCTTTCTTT. Its protein product is CASSRGQGGTTEAFF.

The V gene is TRBV19, the J gene TRBJ2-1; 7 nucleotides match TRBD2. The germline V gene encodes CDR1 LNHDA and CDR2 SQIVND (reference sequence). This CDR3 is 15 amino acids long. V was clipped by 7 bases and J by 9 bases; unmatched bases: 15. Written as DNA, the CDR3 is TGTGCCAGTACCGACCCGGGACTACCTTGGGGTGAGCAGTTCTTC. It yields the protein CASTDPGLPWGEQFF. The entire variable domain, with the rest obtained from reference TRBV19 and TRBJ2-1, is as follows: DGGITQSPKYLFRKEGQNVTLSCEQNLNHDAMYWYRQDPGQGLRLIYYSQIVNDFQKGDIAEGYSVSREKKESFPLTVTSAQKNPTAFYLCASTDPGLPWGEQFFGPGTRLTVL.

This chain joins TRBV19 and TRBJ1-2; tentative D call: TRBD1 (5 bases). V lost 6 bases to trimming and J lost 4 bases, with 18 bases between them. CDR1 is LNHDA, CDR2 SQIVND, per germline (reference sequence). This CDR3 is 15 amino acids long. DNA of the CDR3: TGTGCCAGTAGCCATCGGGTTACGGGGGGCTATGGCTACACCTTC. Residues: CASSHRVTGGYGYTF.

The rearrangement uses TRBV4-2 and TRBJ1-1; no reliable D call. This CDR3 contains 13 residues. The germline V gene encodes CDR1 LGHNA and CDR2 YNFKEQ. Between the trimmed V and J ends, which lost 2 bases and 3 bases, there was a span of 7 bases. CDR3 region: CASSQPQYTEAFF. CDR3 nucleotide sequence: TGTGCCAGCAGCCAACCTCAGTACACTGAAGCTTTCTTT.

CDR3 nucleotides: TGTGCCAGCAGTCCCGGGGTCCTCGGCAATCAGCCCCAGCATTTT. As protein: CASSPGVLGNQPQHF. The V gene is TRBV27, the J gene TRBJ1-5; D call uncertain. Germline values: CDR1 MNHEY, CDR2 SMNVEV (reference sequence). This CDR3 is 15 amino acids long. V dropped 5 bases and J dropped 2 bases, with 13 bases sitting between them.

Remarks on this clone: Different DNA sequences within this sample yield the same CDR3. The V call is TRBV3-1 (or the pseudogene TRBV3-2), the J call TRBJ2-4; D is perhaps TRBD1 (5 bases). The CDR3 contains 14 residues. Germline lookup yields CDR1 LGHDT and CDR2 YNNKEL (reference sequence). V lost 2 bases and J 1 base, leaving 6 bases between the germline ends. CDR3 loop: CASSQRGAKNIQYF. The CDR3 coding sequence is TGTGCCAGCAGCCAAAGGGGCGCCAAAAACATTCAGTACTTC.

The chain employs TRBV11-2 and TRBJ2-7; D is possibly TRBD2 (5 bases). The CDR3 extends over 13 amino acids. Trimming took 0 bases from V and 4 from J, leaving 7 bases between them. The V gene's germline CDR1 is SGHAT and CDR2 FQNNGV. The CDR3 bases are TGTGCCAGCAGCTTAGACTTAGCGTACGAGCAGTACTTC. Its protein is CASSLDLAYEQYF.

The chain links TRBV6-4 to TRBJ2-1; perhaps TRBD1 as D (5 bases). CDR3 length: 14 residues. Germline assignment: CDR1 MRHNA and CDR2 SNTAGT. The V end was cut by 4 bases, the J end by 0 bases, with 7 bases between. CDR3 in DNA: TGTGCCAGCAGTGTGGACATCTCCTACAATGAGCAGTTCTTC. This gives the protein CASSVDISYNEQFF.

This chain uses TRBV24-1 with TRBJ2-7; tentatively, D is TRBD1 (6 bases). The V gene's germline CDR1 is KGHDR and CDR2 SFDVKD. The CDR3 runs 14 residues. Trimming removed 12 bases at V and 5 bases at J, with 22 bases between. Written as DNA, the CDR3 is TGTGCCGTTGGACCTCCAGGGGCGAGGGACGAGCAGTACTTC. Protein sequence: CAVGPPGARDEQYF.

The rearrangement joins TRBV24-1 to TRBJ1-5, with a tentative D call TRBD1 (6 bases). V was pared by 6 bases and J by 3 bases, with 14 bases between. CDR1 and CDR2 from the germline V gene are KGHDR and SFDVKD. This CDR3 spans 15 amino acids. The chain's CDR3 is CATSSPRDTNQPQHF. In nucleotides, the CDR3 is TGTGCCACCAGTTCTCCCCGGGACACCAATCAGCCCCAGCATTTT.

The chain carries TRBV28 and TRBJ1-5, with 7 bases identical to TRBD1. Germline values: CDR1 MDHEN, CDR2 SYDVKM. The CDR3 is 13 amino acids. V shed 5 bases, J shed 11 bases, and the junction held 9 bases outside the gene matches. CDR3 protein: CASSPPRDSSQHF. In nucleotides, the CDR3 is TGTGCCAGCAGTCCGCCCAGGGACAGTTCCCAGCATTTT.

The J gene is TRBJ2-7, the V gene TRBV4-1; TRBD1 agrees at 8 bases. V shed 0 bases, J shed 6 bases, and the junction held 13 bases outside the gene matches. Germline V lookup: CDR1 MGHRA, CDR2 YSYEKL. The length of the CDR3 is 17 residues. CDR3 sequence reads: CASSQDDGPRGLGEQYF. The CDR3 DNA is TGCGCCAGCAGCCAAGATGATGGTCCCAGGGGGCTAGGCGAGCAGTACTTC.

V is TRBV28 and J is TRBJ2-5; D is perhaps TRBD2 (5 bases). V shed 1 base and J shed 4 bases, with 7 bases lying between them. CDR1 is MDHEN, CDR2 SYDVKM, per germline. The CDR3 is 13 residues long. CDR3 sequence reads: CASSLLGRETQYF. The CDR3 nucleotides are TGTGCCAGCAGTTTATTGGGGAGAGAGACCCAGTACTTC.

Here the CDR3 reads CASSSRGLMNSWRFF. CDR3 in DNA: TGTGCCAGCAGTTCCCGGGGACTTATGAACAGCTGGCGCTTCTTT. This chain connects TRBV28 to TRBJ1-1, with a weak D call TRBD1 (5 bases). The V and J ends lost 4 bases and 14 bases respectively, with 26 bases between them. The germline gives CDR1 MDHEN, CDR2 SYDVKM. The CDR3 length is 15 residues.

The chain is built from TRBV3-1 (or the pseudogene TRBV3-2) and TRBJ2-7; TRBD2 matches 11 bases. After removal of 1 base from V and 5 bases from J, the junction contained 10 bases not matched to a gene. Germline V gene data show CDR1 as LGHDT and CDR2 as YNNKEL (reference sequence). The CDR3 runs 17 residues. CDR3 nucleotide sequence: TGTGCCAGCAGCCAAGTCTGGCTAGCGGGAGGCAGGAACGAGCAGTACTTC. Residues: CASSQVWLAGGRNEQYF.

This chain joins TRBV13 and TRBJ2-7; D is undetermined. The CDR3 is 13 amino acids. Trimming took off 2 bases at V and 4 bases at J, with 9 bases between the two ends. In germline, CDR1 is PRHDT, CDR2 FYEKMQ (reference sequence). This CDR3 is CASSLLPVYEQYF. Written as DNA, the CDR3 is TGTGCCAGCAGCTTACTACCCGTTTACGAGCAGTACTTC.

The V and J genes are TRBV5-6 and TRBJ2-7, with a tentative D call TRBD1 (6 bases). V lost 2 bases and J 0 bases, leaving 12 bases between the germline ends. This CDR3 contains 15 residues. In germline, CDR1 is SGHDT, CDR2 YYEEEE. CDR3 bases: TGTGCCAGCAGCTTTTACACAGGGAGCTCCTACGAGCAGTACTTC. This sequence encodes CASSFYTGSSYEQYF.

The chain carries TRBV6-4 and TRBJ1-1; 11 bases agree with TRBD1. The CDR3 contains 14 residues. Trimming took 8 bases from V and 3 from J; bases not matched to a gene: 5. Germline assignment: CDR1 MRHNA and CDR2 SNTAGT. Written as DNA, the CDR3 is TGTGCCAGCCGTGGGACAGGGGGGGACACTGAAGCTTTCTTT. It specifies CASRGTGGDTEAFF.

CDR3 nucleotides: TGTGCCAGCAGACAACAAGGGGTCTCTGGAAACACCATATATTTT. This codes for CASRQQGVSGNTIYF. This sequence joins TRBV6-5 and TRBJ1-3; D may be TRBD1 (5 bases). Trimming shortened V by 6 bases and J by 0 bases, and 12 bases separated the two germline ends. Germline CDR1 and CDR2: MNHEY and SVGAGI. The CDR3 has 15 residues.

The chain links TRBV28 to TRBJ1-6; perhaps TRBD1 as D (6 bases). The CDR3 has 15 residues. Trimming left V 3 bases short and J 11 bases short, with 17 bases between. The germline V gene encodes CDR1 MDHEN and CDR2 SYDVKM. The CDR3 coding sequence is TGTGCCAGCAGTTTCCCTGACAGGAAAAGTCCACCCCTCCACTTT. Its protein is CASSFPDRKSPPLHF.

V gene TRBV11-3 combines with J gene TRBJ2-1, with 7 bases matching TRBD2. This CDR3 has 15 residues. From germline, CDR1 is SGHNT and CDR2 YENEEA. V dropped 6 bases and J dropped 5; count of bases not matched to a gene: 10. CDR3 residues: CASRGDPSGNNEQFF. CDR3 nucleotide sequence: TGTGCCAGCAGGGGGGACCCTAGCGGAAACAATGAGCAGTTCTTC.

The J gene is TRBJ2-7, the V gene TRBV5-4; tentative D call: TRBD2 (5 bases). Germline-derived CDR1 and CDR2 are SGHNT and YYREEE (reference sequence). V gave up 0 bases and J gave up 3 bases, with 10 bases separating them. The CDR3 length is 14 residues. The CDR3 sequence: CASSLEASNYEQYF. The CDR3 DNA sequence: TGTGCCAGCAGCTTGGAGGCTAGCAACTACGAGCAGTACTTC. Full variable domain (rest looked up from reference TRBV5-4 and TRBJ2-7): ETGVTQSPTHLIKTRGQQVTLRCSSQSGHNTVSWYQQALGQGPQFIFQYYREEENGRGNFPPRFSGLQFPNYSSELNVNALELDDSALYLCASSLEASNYEQYFGPGTRLTVT.

V is TRBV21-1 and J is TRBJ2-3; the table calls TRBD1, which could not be checked here. TRBV21-1 is a pseudogene segment. This CDR3 has 17 residues. CDR3 in amino acids: CASSKSPLQGITDTQYF. The CDR3 DNA sequence: TGTGCCAGCAGCAAAAGCCCCCTCCAGGGGATCACAGATACGCAGTATTTT.